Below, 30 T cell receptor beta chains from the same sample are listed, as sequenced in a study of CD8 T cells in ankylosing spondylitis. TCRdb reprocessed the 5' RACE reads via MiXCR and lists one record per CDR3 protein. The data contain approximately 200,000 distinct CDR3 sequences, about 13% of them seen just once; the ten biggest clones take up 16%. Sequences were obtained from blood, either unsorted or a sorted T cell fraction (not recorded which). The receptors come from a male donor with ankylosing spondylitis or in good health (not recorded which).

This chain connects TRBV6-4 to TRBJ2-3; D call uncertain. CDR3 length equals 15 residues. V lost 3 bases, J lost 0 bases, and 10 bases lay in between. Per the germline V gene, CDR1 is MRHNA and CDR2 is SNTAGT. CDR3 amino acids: CASSDRGTSTDTQYF. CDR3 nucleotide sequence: TGTGCCAGCAGTGATCGCGGAACTAGCACAGATACGCAGTATTTT.

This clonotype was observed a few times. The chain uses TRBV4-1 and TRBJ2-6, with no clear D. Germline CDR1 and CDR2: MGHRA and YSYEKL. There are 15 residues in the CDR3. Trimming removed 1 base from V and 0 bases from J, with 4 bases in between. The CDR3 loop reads CASSQGDSGANVLTF. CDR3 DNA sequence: TGCGCCAGCAGCCAAGGCGACTCTGGGGCCAACGTCCTGACTTTC.

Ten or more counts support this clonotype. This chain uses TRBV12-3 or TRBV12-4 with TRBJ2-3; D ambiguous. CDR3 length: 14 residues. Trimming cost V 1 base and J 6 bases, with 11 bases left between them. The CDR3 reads CASSLGPSADTQYF. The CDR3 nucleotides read TGTGCCAGCAGTTTAGGGCCTAGTGCCGATACGCAGTATTTT.

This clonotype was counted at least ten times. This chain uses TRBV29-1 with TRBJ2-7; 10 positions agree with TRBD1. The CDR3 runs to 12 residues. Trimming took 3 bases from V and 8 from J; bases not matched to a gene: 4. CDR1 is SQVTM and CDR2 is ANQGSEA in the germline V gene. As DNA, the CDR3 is TGCAGCGTTGAGGGACAGGGGAGTCAGCAGTACTTC. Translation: CSVEGQGSQQYF.

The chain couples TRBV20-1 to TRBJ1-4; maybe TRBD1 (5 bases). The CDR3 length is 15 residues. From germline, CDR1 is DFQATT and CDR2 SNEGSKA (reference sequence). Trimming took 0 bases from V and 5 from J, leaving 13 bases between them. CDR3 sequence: CSARDSRAANEKLFF. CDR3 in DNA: TGCAGTGCTAGAGATAGCAGGGCCGCCAATGAAAAACTGTTTTTT.

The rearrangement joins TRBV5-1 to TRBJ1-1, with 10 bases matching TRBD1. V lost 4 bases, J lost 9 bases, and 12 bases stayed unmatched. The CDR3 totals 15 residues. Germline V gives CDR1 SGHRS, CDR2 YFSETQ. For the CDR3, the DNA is TGCGCCAGCAGCGCGGAGGGACAGGGGAAAATCCAAGCTTTCTTT. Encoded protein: CASSAEGQGKIQAFF.

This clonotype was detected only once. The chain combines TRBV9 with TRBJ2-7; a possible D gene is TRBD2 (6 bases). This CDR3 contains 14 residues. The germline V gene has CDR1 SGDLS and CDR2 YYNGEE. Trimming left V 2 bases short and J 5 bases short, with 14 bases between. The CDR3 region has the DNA TGTGCCAGCAGCGTCTCCTTCGGCGGGGACGAGCAGTACTTC. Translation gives CASSVSFGGDEQYF.

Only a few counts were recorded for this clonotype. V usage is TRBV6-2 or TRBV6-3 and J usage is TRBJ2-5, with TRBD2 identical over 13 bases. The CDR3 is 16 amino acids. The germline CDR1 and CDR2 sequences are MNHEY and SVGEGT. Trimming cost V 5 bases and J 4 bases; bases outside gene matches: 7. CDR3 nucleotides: TGTGCCAGCAGTGACTACGGACTAGCGGGAGTAGAGACCCAGTACTTC. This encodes CASSDYGLAGVETQYF.

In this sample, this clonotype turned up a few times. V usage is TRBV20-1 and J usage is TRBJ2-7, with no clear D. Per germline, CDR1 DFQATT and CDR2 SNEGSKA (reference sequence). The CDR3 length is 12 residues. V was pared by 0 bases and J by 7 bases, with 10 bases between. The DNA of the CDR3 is TGCAGTGCTAGAGACCAGCGAGTTGAGCAGTACTTC. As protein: CSARDQRVEQYF.

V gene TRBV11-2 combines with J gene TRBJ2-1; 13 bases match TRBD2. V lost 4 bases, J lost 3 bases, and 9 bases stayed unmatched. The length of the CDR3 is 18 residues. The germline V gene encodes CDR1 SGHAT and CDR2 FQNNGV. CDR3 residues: CASSSGLAGDTFYNEQFF. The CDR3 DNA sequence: TGTGCCAGCAGCTCAGGACTAGCGGGGGACACCTTCTACAATGAGCAGTTCTTC.

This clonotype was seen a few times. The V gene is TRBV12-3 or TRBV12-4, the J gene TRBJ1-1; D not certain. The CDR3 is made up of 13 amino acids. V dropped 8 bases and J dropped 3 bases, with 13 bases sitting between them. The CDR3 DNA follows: TGTGCCAGCGGCCTCGAATCTTACACTGAAGCTTTCTTT. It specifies CASGLESYTEAFF.

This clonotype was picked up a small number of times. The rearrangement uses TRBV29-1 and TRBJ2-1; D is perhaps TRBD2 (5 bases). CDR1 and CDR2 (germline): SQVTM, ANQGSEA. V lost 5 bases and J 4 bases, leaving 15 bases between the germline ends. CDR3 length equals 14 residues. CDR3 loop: CSVKDSTDYNEQFF. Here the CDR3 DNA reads TGCAGCGTTAAGGACTCCACCGATTACAATGAGCAGTTCTTC.

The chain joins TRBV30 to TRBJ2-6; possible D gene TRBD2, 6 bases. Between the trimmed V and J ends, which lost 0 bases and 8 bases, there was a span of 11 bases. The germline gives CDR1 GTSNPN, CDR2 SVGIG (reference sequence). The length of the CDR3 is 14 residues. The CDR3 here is CAWSVSSGSNVLTF. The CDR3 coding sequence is TGTGCCTGGAGTGTATCCAGCGGGTCCAACGTCCTGACTTTC.

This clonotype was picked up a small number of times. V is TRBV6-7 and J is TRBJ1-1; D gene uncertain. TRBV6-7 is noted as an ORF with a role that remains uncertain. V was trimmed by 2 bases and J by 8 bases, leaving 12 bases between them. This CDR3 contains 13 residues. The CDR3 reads CASSYPGLSEAFF. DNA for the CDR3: TGTGCCAGCAGTTACCCTGGACTAAGCGAAGCTTTCTTT.

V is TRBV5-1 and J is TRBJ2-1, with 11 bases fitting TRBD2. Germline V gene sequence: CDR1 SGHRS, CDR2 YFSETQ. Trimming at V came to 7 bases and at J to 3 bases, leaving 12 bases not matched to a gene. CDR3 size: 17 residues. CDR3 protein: CASRLGLAGGIYNEQFF. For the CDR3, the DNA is TGCGCCAGCCGCCTGGGTCTAGCGGGGGGCATCTACAATGAGCAGTTCTTC.

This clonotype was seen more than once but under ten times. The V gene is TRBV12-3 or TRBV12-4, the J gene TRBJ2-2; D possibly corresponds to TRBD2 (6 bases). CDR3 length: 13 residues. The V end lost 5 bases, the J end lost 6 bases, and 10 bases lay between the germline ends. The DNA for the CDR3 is TGTGCCAGCAGTCCGGGACTGTCCGGGGAGCTGTTTTTT. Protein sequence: CASSPGLSGELFF.

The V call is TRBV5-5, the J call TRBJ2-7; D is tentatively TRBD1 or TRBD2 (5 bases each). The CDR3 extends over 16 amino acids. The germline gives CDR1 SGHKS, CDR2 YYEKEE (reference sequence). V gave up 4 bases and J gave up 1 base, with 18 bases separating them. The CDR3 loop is CASSRRQGDLSYEQYF. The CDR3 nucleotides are TGTGCCAGCAGCCGGAGGCAGGGCGATCTATCCTACGAGCAGTACTTC.

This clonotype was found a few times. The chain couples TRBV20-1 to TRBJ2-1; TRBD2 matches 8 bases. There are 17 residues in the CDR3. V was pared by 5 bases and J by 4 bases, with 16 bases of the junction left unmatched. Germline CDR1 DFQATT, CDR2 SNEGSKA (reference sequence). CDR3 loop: CSAPLEAGGHHYNEQFF. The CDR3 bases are TGCAGTGCTCCTCTAGAGGCGGGGGGCCACCATTACAATGAGCAGTTCTTC.

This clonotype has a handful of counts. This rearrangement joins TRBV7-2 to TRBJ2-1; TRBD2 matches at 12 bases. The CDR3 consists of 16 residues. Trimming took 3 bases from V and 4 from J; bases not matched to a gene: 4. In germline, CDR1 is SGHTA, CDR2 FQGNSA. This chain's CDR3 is CASSLLAGGGYNEQFF. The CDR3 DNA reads TGTGCCAGCAGCTTGCTAGCGGGAGGGGGTTACAATGAGCAGTTCTTC.

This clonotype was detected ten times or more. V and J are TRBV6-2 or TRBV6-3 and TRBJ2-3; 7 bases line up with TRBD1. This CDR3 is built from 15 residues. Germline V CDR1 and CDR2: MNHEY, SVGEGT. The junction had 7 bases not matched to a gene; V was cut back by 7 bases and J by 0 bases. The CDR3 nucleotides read TGTGCCAGCACTCCAGGGACAGCCAGCACAGATACGCAGTATTTT. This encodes CASTPGTASTDTQYF.

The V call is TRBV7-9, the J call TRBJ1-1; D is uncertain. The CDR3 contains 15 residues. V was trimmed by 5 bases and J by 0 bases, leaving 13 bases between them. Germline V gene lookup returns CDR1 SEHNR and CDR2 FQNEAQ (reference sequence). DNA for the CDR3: TGTGCCAGCAGCCAAGGGTCGGCTTTGAACACTGAAGCTTTCTTT. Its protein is CASSQGSALNTEAFF.

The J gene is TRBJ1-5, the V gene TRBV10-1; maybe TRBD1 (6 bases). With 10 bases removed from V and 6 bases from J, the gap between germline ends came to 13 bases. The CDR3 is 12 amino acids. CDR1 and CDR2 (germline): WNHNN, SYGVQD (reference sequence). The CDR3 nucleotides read TGCGCCATCATGGGGGCTATTCAGCCCCAGCATTTT. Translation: CAIMGAIQPQHF.

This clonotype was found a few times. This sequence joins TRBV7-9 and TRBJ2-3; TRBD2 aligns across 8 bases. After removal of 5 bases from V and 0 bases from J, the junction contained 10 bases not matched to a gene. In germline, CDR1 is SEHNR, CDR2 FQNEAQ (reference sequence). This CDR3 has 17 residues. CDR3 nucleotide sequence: TGTGCCAGCAGCCCGAAAGGGCCTAGCGGGAGCACAGATACGCAGTATTTT. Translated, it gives CASSPKGPSGSTDTQYF.

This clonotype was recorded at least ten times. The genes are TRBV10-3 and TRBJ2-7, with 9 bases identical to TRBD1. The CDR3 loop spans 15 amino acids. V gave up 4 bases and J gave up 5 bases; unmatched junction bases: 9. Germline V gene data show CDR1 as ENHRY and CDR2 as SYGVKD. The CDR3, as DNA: TGTGCCATCAGTGCCCCCGGGACAGGGCAAGACGAGCAGTACTTC. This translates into CAISAPGTGQDEQYF.

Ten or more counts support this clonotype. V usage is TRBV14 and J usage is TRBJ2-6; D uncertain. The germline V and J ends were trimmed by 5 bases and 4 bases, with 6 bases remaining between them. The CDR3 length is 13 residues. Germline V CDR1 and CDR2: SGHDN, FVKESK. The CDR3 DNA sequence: TGTGCCAGCAGCTCCCGGGGGGCCAACGTCCTGACTTTC. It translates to CASSSRGANVLTF. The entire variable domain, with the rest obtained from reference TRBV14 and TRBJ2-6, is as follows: EAGVTQFPSHSVIEKGQTVTLRCDPISGHDNLYWYRRVMGKEIKFLLHFVKESKQDESGMPNNRFLAERTGGTYSTLKVQPAELEDSGVYFCASSSRGANVLTFGAGSRLTVL.

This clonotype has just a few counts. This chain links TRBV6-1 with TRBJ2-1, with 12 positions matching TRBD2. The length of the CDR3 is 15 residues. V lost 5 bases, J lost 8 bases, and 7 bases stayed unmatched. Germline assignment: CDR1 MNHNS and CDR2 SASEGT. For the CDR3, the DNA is TGTGCCAGCAGTAGACTAGCGGGAGAGGTCTATGAGCAGTTCTTC. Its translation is CASSRLAGEVYEQFF.

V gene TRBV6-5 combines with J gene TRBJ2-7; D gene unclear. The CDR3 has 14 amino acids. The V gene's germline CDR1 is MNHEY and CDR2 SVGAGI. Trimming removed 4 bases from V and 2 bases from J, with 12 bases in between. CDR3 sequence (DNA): TGTGCCAGCAGTTCTACCCTTGGGGCCTACGAGCAGTACTTC. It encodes CASSSTLGAYEQYF.

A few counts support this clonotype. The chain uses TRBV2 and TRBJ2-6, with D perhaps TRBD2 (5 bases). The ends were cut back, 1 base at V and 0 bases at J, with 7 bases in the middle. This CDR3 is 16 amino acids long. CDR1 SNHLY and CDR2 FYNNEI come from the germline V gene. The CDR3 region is CASSEVRDSGANVLTF. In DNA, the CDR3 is TGTGCCAGCAGTGAAGTTCGGGACTCTGGGGCCAACGTCCTGACTTTC.

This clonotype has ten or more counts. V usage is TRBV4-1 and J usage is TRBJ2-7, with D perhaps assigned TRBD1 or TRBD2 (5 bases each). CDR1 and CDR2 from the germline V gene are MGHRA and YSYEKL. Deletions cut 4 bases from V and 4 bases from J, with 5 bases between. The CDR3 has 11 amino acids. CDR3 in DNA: TGCGCCAGCAGCCGGGGGTACGAGCAGTACTTC. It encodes CASSRGYEQYF.

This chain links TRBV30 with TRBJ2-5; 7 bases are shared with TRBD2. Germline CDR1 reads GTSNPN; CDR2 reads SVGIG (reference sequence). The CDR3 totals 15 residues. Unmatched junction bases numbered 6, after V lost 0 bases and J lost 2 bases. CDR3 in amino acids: CAWSVRWGLQETQYF. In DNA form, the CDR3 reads TGTGCCTGGAGTGTAAGGTGGGGACTACAAGAGACCCAGTACTTC.